The source of this TCR beta chain is a study of blood T cell repertoires in COVID-19. The wider study: Some COVID-19 samples were acute and others convalescent; all came from the United States, Italy and Spain. The cDNA or gDNA used as material had been derived from T cells, B-cell-depleted T cells, or PBMCs.

In the source study's methods: Nucleated cell number was recorded as an estimate derived from reference gene primer amplification. Data came from immunoSEQ multiplex PCR; TCRdb stores just in-frame clones and leaves some out. V and J calls and clone size are copied from that table; D and trimming were computed from the DNA. The data show roughly 250,000 clones, around 80% seen once. CDR1 KGHSH and CDR2 LQKENI come from the germline V gene. Trimming pared 6 bases from V and 5 bases from J, leaving 16 bases between. This CDR3 is 15 amino acids long. This receptor was identified in a man aged 40-55 years with active or convalescent COVID-19. Source material: peripheral blood. The chain links TRBV18 to TRBJ2-2; TRBD2 might be the D (6 bases). CDR3 in amino acids: CASSRGVRETGELFF. The DNA for the CDR3 is TGTGCCAGCTCCCGCGGAGTTCGGGAGACCGGGGAGCTGTTTTTT. Looking up the rest from reference TRBV18 and TRBJ2-2 gives the full variable domain: NAGVMQNPRHLVRRRGQEARLRCSPMKGHSHVYWYRQLPEEGLKFMVYLQKENIIDESGMPKERFSAEFPKEGPSILRIQQVVRGDSAAYFCASSRGVRETGELFFGEGSRLTVL.